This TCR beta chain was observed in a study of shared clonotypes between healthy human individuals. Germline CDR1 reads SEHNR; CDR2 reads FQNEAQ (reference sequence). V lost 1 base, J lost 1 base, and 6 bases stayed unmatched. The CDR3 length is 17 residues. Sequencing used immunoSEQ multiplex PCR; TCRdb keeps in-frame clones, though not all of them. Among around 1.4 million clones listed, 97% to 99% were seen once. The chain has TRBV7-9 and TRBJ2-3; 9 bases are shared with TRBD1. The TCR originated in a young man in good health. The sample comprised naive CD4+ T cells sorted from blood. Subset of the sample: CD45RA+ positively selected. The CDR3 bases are TGTGCCAGCAGCTTAGACAGGGGGCTGTCTGGCACAGATACGCAGTATTTT. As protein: CASSLDRGLSGTDTQYF.